These 8 T cell receptor beta chains came from one sample sequenced in a study of beta chain features in type 1 diabetes. The authors reverse transcribed all of the isolated RNA, so sequencing captured expressed TCRB transcripts. Sequencing was performed with immunoSEQ multiplex PCR; in TCRdb, only in-frame clones are kept and a portion is missing. The table shows approximately 150,000 clones, with more than 9% occurring only once. Input material: naive CD4+ T cells from blood. These receptors were obtained from a man younger than 30 in good health.

This chain links TRBV7-8 with TRBJ2-1; TRBD2 matches at 7 bases. Germline V CDR1 and CDR2: SGHVS, FQNEAQ. The CDR3 loop spans 14 amino acids. J gave up 9 bases and V 1 base, and 6 bases lay outside the gene matches. The CDR3 sequence is CASSLEAGRAEQFF. CDR3 coding DNA: TGTGCCAGCAGCTTAGAGGCAGGGAGGGCTGAGCAGTTCTTC.

The J gene is TRBJ2-7, the V gene TRBV7-2; 10 bases are a match to TRBD2. This CDR3 is built from 16 residues. V shed 0 bases and J 3 bases; nucleotides not matched to a gene: 5. In germline, CDR1 is SGHTA, CDR2 FQGNSA. The CDR3 here is CASSLALASGGYEQYF. CDR3 DNA sequence: TGTGCCAGCAGCTTAGCGTTGGCTAGCGGGGGCTACGAGCAGTACTTC.

The table lists this clone with a few counts. The chain recombines TRBV7-9 with TRBJ1-2; D gene unclear. The germline V and J ends were trimmed by 5 bases and 8 bases, with 15 bases remaining between them. The CDR3 has 13 amino acids. Germline CDR1 reads SEHNR; CDR2 reads FQNEAQ (reference sequence). In DNA, the CDR3 is TGTGCCAGCAGCCTGAGACAAAGTGACGGCTACACCTTC. Translated, it gives CASSLRQSDGYTF.

This clone has a single count. The chain has TRBV7-2 and TRBJ2-5, with D possibly matching TRBD1 (5 bases). V lost 5 bases, J lost 0 bases, and 7 bases lay in between. Germline loops: CDR1 SGHTA, CDR2 FQGNSA. The CDR3 has 13 residues. For the CDR3, the DNA is TGTGCCAGCAGCCTCAGGGACCAAGAGACCCAGTACTTC. Its protein is CASSLRDQETQYF.

This chain joins TRBV6-5 and TRBJ1-1, with 7 bases aligning to TRBD1. Germline V gene lookup returns CDR1 MNHEY and CDR2 SVGAGI. CDR3 length: 15 residues. The V and J ends lost 7 bases and 5 bases, in that order; junction bases with no gene match: 13. This chain's CDR3 is CASIDRQGGWTEAFF. In DNA form, the CDR3 reads TGTGCCAGCATTGACCGACAGGGTGGTTGGACTGAAGCTTTCTTT.

The V gene is TRBV11-2, the J gene TRBJ2-1, with no clear D. The CDR3 totals 11 residues. Germline lookup yields CDR1 SGHAT and CDR2 FQNNGV. V gave up 5 bases and J gave up 7 bases, with 6 bases separating them. The CDR3 is CASSPGNEQFF. CDR3 nucleotide sequence: TGTGCCAGCAGCCCAGGAAATGAGCAGTTCTTC. Based on the CDR3 plus reference TRBV11-2 and TRBJ2-1, the full variable domain is EAGVAQSPRYKIIEKRQSVAFWCNPISGHATLYWYQQILGQGPKLLIQFQNNGVVDDSQLPKDRFSAERLKGVDSTLKIQPAKLEDSAVYLCASSPGNEQFFGPGTRLTVL.

This clone has more than one count but fewer than ten. The CDR3 DNA reads TGCGCCAGCAGCCCCGATTTCGGAGTGGCGGGGGGACAAGAGACCCAGTACTTC. Translated, it gives CASSPDFGVAGGQETQYF. V usage is TRBV4-3 and J usage is TRBJ2-5; TRBD2 aligns across 8 bases. With 4 bases clipped from V and 2 bases from J, the junction kept 15 bases outside the gene matches. The CDR3 runs to 18 residues. The V gene's germline CDR1 is LGHNA and CDR2 YSLEER.

This chain connects TRBV30 to TRBJ1-4; D not resolved. The CDR3 is 13 residues long. Germline-derived CDR1 and CDR2 are GTSNPN and SVGIG (reference sequence). V dropped 2 bases and J dropped 6 bases, with 10 bases sitting between them. The CDR3 is CAWSRDSDEKLFF. CDR3 nucleotide sequence: TGTGCCTGGAGTAGAGATTCGGATGAAAAACTGTTTTTT. Full variable domain (remainder filled in from reference TRBV30 and TRBJ1-4): SQTIHQWPATLVQPVGSPLSLECTVEGTSNPNLYWYRQAAGRGLQLLFYSVGIGQISSEVPQNLSASRPQDRQFILSSKKLLLSDSGFYLCAWSRDSDEKLFFGSGTQLSVL.